What follows are 14 T cell receptor beta chains derived from one specimen sequenced in a study of blood T cell repertoires in COVID-19. The table came from immunoSEQ multiplex PCR; TCRdb's copy has only in-frame clones and leaves some out. Counted here are some 210,000 clones, 80% to 90% occurring once; the ten biggest clones make up 9% to 12%. The sequenced sample was PBMCs or T cells enriched from blood (not recorded which). Every receptor here comes from a man aged 18-30 years with acute COVID-19.

The rearrangement uses TRBV12-3 or TRBV12-4 and TRBJ1-2, with D perhaps matching TRBD1 (6 bases). The CDR3 is 13 amino acids. Trimming left V 3 bases short and J 5 bases short, with 10 bases between. CDR3 DNA: TGTGCCAGCAGTTTTAGGGGGGGATATGGCTACACCTTC. It specifies CASSFRGGYGYTF.

This clone has only a few counts. V is TRBV6-6 and J is TRBJ1-6, with a tentative D call TRBD1 (5 bases). Trimming left V 2 bases short and J 6 bases short, with 11 bases between. The germline CDR1 and CDR2 sequences are MNHNY and SVGAGI (reference sequence). This CDR3 has 15 residues. DNA of the CDR3: TGTGCCAGCAGTTACACGACAGCAACTAATTCACCCCTCCACTTT. It encodes CASSYTTATNSPLHF.

The rearrangement joins TRBV27 to TRBJ2-7; 10 bases map to TRBD1. With 8 bases clipped from V and 5 bases from J, the junction kept 24 bases outside the gene matches. CDR1 is MNHEY, CDR2 SMNVEV, per germline (reference sequence). The CDR3 length is 19 residues. The CDR3 DNA reads TGTGCCAGCCCACGGGGGGACAGGGGCCTTAATGACCCTTACCACGAGCAGTACTTC. Translating it yields CASPRGDRGLNDPYHEQYF.

The chain uses TRBV30 and TRBJ2-7, with D hard to call. The germline gives CDR1 GTSNPN, CDR2 SVGIG (reference sequence). The CDR3 sequence is 12 residues long. Trimming took off 1 base at V and 6 bases at J, with 10 bases between the two ends. The CDR3 region is CAWSALVGEQYF. CDR3 coding DNA: TGTGCCTGGAGTGCCCTAGTGGGCGAGCAGTACTTC.

The genes are TRBV28 and TRBJ1-2; 8 bases align to TRBD1. CDR3 size: 15 residues. V lost 3 bases to trimming and J lost 4 bases; unmatched junction nucleotides: 7. Germline V lookup: CDR1 MDHEN, CDR2 SYDVKM. The CDR3 here is CASSFQGARSYGYTF. The CDR3 DNA sequence: TGTGCCAGCAGTTTCCAGGGGGCGAGGAGCTATGGCTACACCTTC.

This clone was counted between two and nine times. The chain couples TRBV29-1 to TRBJ2-2; 10 nucleotides match TRBD2. CDR3 length: 14 residues. Germline CDR1 SQVTM, CDR2 ANQGSEA. V was pared by 3 bases and J by 5 bases, with 3 bases of the junction left unmatched. CDR3 DNA: TGCAGCGTTGATTCGGGACTAGCGACCGGGGAGCTGTTTTTT. Amino acid sequence: CSVDSGLATGELFF.

The V call is TRBV4-2, the J call TRBJ1-4; D unclear. The CDR3 totals 16 residues. Germline V lookup: CDR1 LGHNA, CDR2 YNFKEQ. V was shortened by 0 bases and J by 4 bases, with 12 bases between the two germline ends. The CDR3 here is CASSQDIGGGNEKLFF. The CDR3 DNA is TGTGCCAGCAGCCAAGATATCGGCGGCGGTAATGAAAAACTGTTTTTT.

This rearrangement joins TRBV18 to TRBJ1-2; D may be TRBD1 (5 bases). In germline, CDR1 is KGHSH, CDR2 LQKENI. Trimming cost V 2 bases and J 6 bases, with 13 bases left between them. The CDR3 covers 14 residues. The chain's CDR3 is CASSPGAGLHGYTF. The DNA of the CDR3 is TGTGCCAGCTCACCAGGGGCAGGACTACATGGCTACACCTTC.

The genes are TRBV27 and TRBJ1-5; no clear D. Trimming took 2 bases from V and 6 from J, leaving 11 bases between them. The V gene's germline CDR1 is MNHEY and CDR2 SMNVEV (reference sequence). The CDR3 loop spans 14 amino acids. For the CDR3, the DNA is TGTGCCAGCAGTTTAGGGTCAGGCGCTCAGCCCCAGCATTTT. Its protein is CASSLGSGAQPQHF.

This chain uses TRBV9 with TRBJ1-4, with D possibly being TRBD1 (6 bases). Between the trimmed V and J ends, which lost 4 bases and 0 bases, there was a span of 10 bases. Germline-derived CDR1 and CDR2 are SGDLS and YYNGEE. The CDR3 runs to 15 residues. CDR3 amino acids: CASSPSGATNEKLFF. The DNA of the CDR3 is TGTGCCAGCAGCCCCTCAGGGGCAACTAATGAAAAACTGTTTTTT.

CDR3 coding DNA: TGTGCCAGCAGTACCCCGGGACAGGGATCAAGGCAGTACTTC. It encodes CASSTPGQGSRQYF. The V and J genes are TRBV28 and TRBJ2-7; TRBD1 aligns across 9 bases. V trimming: 5 bases; J trimming: 9 bases; junction bases outside the gene matches: 11. CDR3 length equals 14 residues. Germline CDR1 is MDHEN and CDR2 is SYDVKM. Together with reference TRBV28 and TRBJ2-7, the CDR3 gives the full variable domain: DVKVTQSSRYLVKRTGEKVFLECVQDMDHENMFWYRQDPGLGLRLIYFSYDVKMKEKGDIPEGYSVSREKKERFSLILESASTNQTSMYLCASSTPGQGSRQYFGPGTRLTVT.

The chain recombines TRBV25-1 with TRBJ1-2; D remains unclear. The CDR3 is 14 amino acids. Looked up from germline, CDR1 is MGHDK and CDR2 is SYGVNS. The V end lost 0 bases, the J end lost 6 bases, and 11 bases lay between the germline ends. The CDR3 bases are TGTGCCAGCAGTGAATATATAGGAGGAGATGGCTACACCTTC. Protein sequence: CASSEYIGGDGYTF.

This rearrangement joins TRBV4-3 to TRBJ2-2, with 7 bases that match TRBD2. The junction had 6 bases not matched to a gene; V was cut back by 1 base and J by 1 base. CDR3 length: 17 residues. CDR1 and CDR2 (germline): LGHNA, YSLEER. In DNA form, the CDR3 reads TGCGCCAGCAGCCAAGCAGGAGGCGGGGGGAACACCGGGGAGCTGTTTTTT. Its protein product is CASSQAGGGGNTGELFF.

The V and J genes are TRBV6-5 and TRBJ2-7, with TRBD2 as a possible D gene (6 bases). From germline, CDR1 is MNHEY and CDR2 SVGAGI. Trimming stripped 6 bases from V and 3 bases from J, with 15 bases between. The CDR3 runs to 14 residues. CDR3 coding DNA: TGTGCCAGCAGAGACCGGGACTCCCGCTACGAGCAGTACTTC. This encodes CASRDRDSRYEQYF.